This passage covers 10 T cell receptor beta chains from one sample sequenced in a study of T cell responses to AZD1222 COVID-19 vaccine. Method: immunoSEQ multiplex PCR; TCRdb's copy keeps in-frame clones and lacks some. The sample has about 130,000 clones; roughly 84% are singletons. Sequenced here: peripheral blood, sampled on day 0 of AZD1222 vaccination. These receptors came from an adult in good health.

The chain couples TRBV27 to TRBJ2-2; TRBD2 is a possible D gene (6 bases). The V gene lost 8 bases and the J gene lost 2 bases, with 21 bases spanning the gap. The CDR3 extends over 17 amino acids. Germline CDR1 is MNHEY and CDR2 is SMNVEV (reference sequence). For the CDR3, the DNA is TGTGCCAGCTTTGACTCCGCGGGGATCCCCAACACCGGGGAGCTGTTTTTT. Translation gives CASFDSAGIPNTGELFF.

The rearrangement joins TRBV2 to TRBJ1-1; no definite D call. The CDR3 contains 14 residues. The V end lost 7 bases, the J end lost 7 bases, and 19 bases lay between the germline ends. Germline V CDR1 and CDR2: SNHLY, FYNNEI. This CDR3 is CASTLSFNPNEAFF. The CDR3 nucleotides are TGTGCCAGCACCTTAAGTTTTAACCCCAATGAAGCTTTCTTT.

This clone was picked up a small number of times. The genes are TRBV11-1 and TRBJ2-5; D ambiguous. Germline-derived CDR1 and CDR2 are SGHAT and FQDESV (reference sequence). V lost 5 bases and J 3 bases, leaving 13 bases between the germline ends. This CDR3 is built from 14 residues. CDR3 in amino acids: CASSPRLEKETQYF. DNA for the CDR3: TGTGCCAGCAGCCCCCGCCTAGAAAAAGAGACCCAGTACTTC.

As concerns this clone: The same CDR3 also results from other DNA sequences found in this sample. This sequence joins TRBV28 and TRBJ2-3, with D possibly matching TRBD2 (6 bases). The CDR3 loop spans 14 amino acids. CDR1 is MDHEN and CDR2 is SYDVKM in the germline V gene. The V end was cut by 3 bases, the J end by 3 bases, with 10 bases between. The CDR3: CASSFLSGTDTQYF. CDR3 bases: TGTGCCAGCAGTTTTCTAAGCGGGACAGATACGCAGTATTTT.

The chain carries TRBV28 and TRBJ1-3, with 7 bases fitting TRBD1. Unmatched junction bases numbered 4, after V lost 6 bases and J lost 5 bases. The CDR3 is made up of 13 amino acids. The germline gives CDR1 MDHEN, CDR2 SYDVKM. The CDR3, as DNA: TGTGCCAGCAGAGGGACAGCCCGAAACACCATATATTTT. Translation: CASRGTARNTIYF.

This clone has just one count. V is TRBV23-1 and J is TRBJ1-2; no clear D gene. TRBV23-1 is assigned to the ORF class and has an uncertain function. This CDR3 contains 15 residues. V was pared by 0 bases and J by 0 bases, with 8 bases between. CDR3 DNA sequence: TGCGCCAGCAGTCAATCAACTGCCTCTAACTATGGCTACACCTTC. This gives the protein CASSQSTASNYGYTF.

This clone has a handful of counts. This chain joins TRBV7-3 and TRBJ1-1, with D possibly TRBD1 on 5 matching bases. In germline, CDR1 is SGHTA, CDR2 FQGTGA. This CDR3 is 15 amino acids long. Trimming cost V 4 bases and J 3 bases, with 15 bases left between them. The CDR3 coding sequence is TGTGCCAGCAGCTCGCAGGGAAGCCTCTACACTGAAGCTTTCTTT. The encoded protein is CASSSQGSLYTEAFF.

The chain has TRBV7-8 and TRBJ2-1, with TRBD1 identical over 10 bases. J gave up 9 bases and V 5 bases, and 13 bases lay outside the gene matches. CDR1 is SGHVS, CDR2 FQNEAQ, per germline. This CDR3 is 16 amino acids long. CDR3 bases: TGTGCCAGCAGCATTCCGACAGGGGGCGGTTATGGTGAGCAGTTCTTC. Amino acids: CASSIPTGGGYGEQFF.

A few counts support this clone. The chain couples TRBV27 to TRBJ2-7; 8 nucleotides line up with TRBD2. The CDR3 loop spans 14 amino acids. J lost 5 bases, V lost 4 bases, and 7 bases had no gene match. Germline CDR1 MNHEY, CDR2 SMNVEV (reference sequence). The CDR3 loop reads CASSSRGGWDEQYF. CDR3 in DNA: TGTGCCAGCAGTTCCCGGGGGGGCTGGGACGAGCAGTACTTC.

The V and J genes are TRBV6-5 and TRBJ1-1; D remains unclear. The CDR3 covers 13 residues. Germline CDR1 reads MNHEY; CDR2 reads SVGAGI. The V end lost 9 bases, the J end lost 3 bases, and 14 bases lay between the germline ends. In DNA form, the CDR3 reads TGTGCCAGTAAATACGGGAGAGACACTGAAGCTTTCTTT. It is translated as CASKYGRDTEAFF.